This TCR beta chain was captured in a study of T cell responses to AZD1222 COVID-19 vaccine. The method was immunoSEQ multiplex PCR; TCRdb's version includes in-frame clones alone and lacks a portion of them. The sample records 95,000 to 150,000 clones, 80% to 95% being singletons. This clone was picked up a small number of times. No antigen is known for it. Trimming pared 4 bases from V and 1 base from J, leaving 10 bases between. The CDR3 runs 14 residues. Germline V gene lookup returns CDR1 MNHEY and CDR2 SVGEGT. Findings of the study overall: Among spike-specific TCRs, nearly half reportedly target unmutated variant regions.

This chain connects TRBV6-2 or TRBV6-3 to TRBJ1-1; no firm D call. The receptor's source is an adult who received the MenACWY meningococcal vaccine as a control. The material was peripheral blood, obtained 28 days after the second dose of the MenACWY control vaccine. The CDR3 DNA reads TGTGCCAGCAGTTCCACTGGGGAGAACACTGAAGCTTTCTTT. Its translation: CASSSTGENTEAFF.